The 7 T cell receptor beta chains reported below all come from one sample, sequenced in a study of T cell responses to AZD1222 COVID-19 vaccine. Clones were sequenced by immunoSEQ multiplex PCR, and TCRdb holds only the in-frame ones, with some missing. The sample includes about 140,000 clones, approximately 89% of them seen just once. The sample in question was peripheral blood, obtained on day 0 of AZD1222 vaccination. Source of these receptors: an adult in good health.

This sequence joins TRBV10-2 and TRBJ2-5; no definite D call. The germline CDR1 and CDR2 sequences are WSHSY and SAAADI. The germline V and J ends were trimmed by 3 bases and 8 bases, with 10 bases remaining between them. The CDR3 is 12 residues long. In DNA form, the CDR3 reads TGCGCCAGCAGTGACAACGTACCTACCCAGTACTTC. Translation: CASSDNVPTQYF.

The chain combines TRBV6-5 with TRBJ1-2, with 8 bases fitting TRBD1. V shed 2 bases and J 5 bases; nucleotides not matched to a gene: 7. CDR1 MNHEY and CDR2 SVGAGI come from the germline V gene. This CDR3 has 15 residues. The CDR3 DNA is TGTGCCAGCAGTTACAGCCCCGACAGGGGATATGGCTACACCTTC. Its translation is CASSYSPDRGYGYTF.

This chain connects TRBV28 to TRBJ2-2; 12 nucleotides align to TRBD2. CDR3 length equals 15 residues. Trimming removed 3 bases from V and 6 bases from J; junction bases left unmatched: 2. Germline CDR1 reads MDHEN; CDR2 reads SYDVKM. The chain's CDR3 is CASSLTSGSAGELFF. CDR3 bases: TGTGCCAGCAGTTTGACTAGCGGGAGCGCCGGGGAGCTGTTTTTT.

The rearrangement joins TRBV5-1 to TRBJ2-1; 9 nucleotides agree with TRBD2. CDR3 size: 19 residues. Germline V gene sequence: CDR1 SGHRS, CDR2 YFSETQ. With 3 bases clipped from V and 2 bases from J, the junction kept 15 bases outside the gene matches. The CDR3 DNA sequence: TGCGCCAGCAGCTCGCTCGGGGGTCCGGCGGGAGGGCCCTACAATGAGCAGTTCTTC. Protein product: CASSSLGGPAGGPYNEQFF.

The rearrangement joins TRBV6-5 to TRBJ2-1; possible D gene TRBD1, 6 bases. Germline V gene sequence: CDR1 MNHEY, CDR2 SVGAGI. This CDR3 region has 15 residues. V lost 2 bases, J lost 5 bases, and 13 bases lay in between. The DNA for the CDR3 is TGTGCCAGCAGTTACGGGACACAAGGCCACAATGAGCAGTTCTTC. Amino acids: CASSYGTQGHNEQFF.

V usage is TRBV11-3 and J usage is TRBJ2-1; 13 bases map to TRBD2. J lost 8 bases, V lost 4 bases, and 5 bases had no gene match. Germline values: CDR1 SGHNT, CDR2 YENEEA. CDR3 size: 15 residues. In nucleotides, the CDR3 is TGTGCCAGCAGCTCAACTAGCGGGGGGGCCGATGAGCAGTTCTTC. Translating gives CASSSTSGGADEQFF.

This chain joins TRBV2 and TRBJ2-7, with D unresolved. CDR3 length: 12 amino acids. V was cut by 3 bases and J by 5 bases, with 8 bases left in between. Per the germline V gene, CDR1 is SNHLY and CDR2 is FYNNEI. Written as DNA, the CDR3 is TGTGCCAGCAGTGACATCTCGGACGAGCAGTACTTC. Protein product: CASSDISDEQYF.